The TCR beta chain described here comes from a study of shared clonotypes between healthy human individuals. Points from the study as a whole: About 5.2% was the fraction of naive CD4 clonotypes found shared across several donors.

Trimming removed 8 bases from V and 2 bases from J, with 15 bases in between. Germline V CDR1 and CDR2: SGHVS, FQNEAQ. The CDR3 has 14 amino acids. Terminally differentiated effector memory CD45RA+ cells were left out of the naive CD8 fraction, which was CD45RO-negative and positively selected for CCR7. With respect to this clone: Its antigen is unknown.

Clones were sequenced by immunoSEQ multiplex PCR, and TCRdb holds only the in-frame ones, with some missing. Among fewer than 1 million clones, approximately 96% were seen once, and the ten largest hold approximately 0.2%. The genes are TRBV7-8 and TRBJ1-2, with a tentative D call TRBD1 (5 bases). The origin of this receptor is a young man in good health. Sequencing was carried out using naive CD8+ T cells sorted from blood. The CDR3 bases are TGTGCCAGCGCCCGACGGGACCACAACTATGGCTACACCTTC. This encodes CASARRDHNYGYTF.